The clone carrying this TCR beta chain was observed a few times. Antigen unknown. A second 7 to 11 cycle PCR used barcoded and J-beta primers. A template-switch adaptor with 12 random nucleotides tagged each cDNA molecule. TCRdb reanalysed the 5' RACE reads using MiXCR and keeps one entry per CDR3 protein. This table has around 700,000 distinct CDR3 sequences, roughly 25% appearing once. The CDR3 runs to 15 residues. Looked up from germline, CDR1 is SGHRS and CDR2 is YFSETQ. The data belong to a study of blood T cells in healthy people across ages. Study-level findings and limits: Shifts in expanded clonotypes may have been confounded by donor CMV status, which was unknown.

The sample was also reused in another study, on T cells of mothers and their children.

The gene calls are TRBV5-1 and TRBJ2-5, with 11 bases that match TRBD2. The J call is in doubt because the DNA end fits TRBJ2-1 better. Sequencing was carried out using blood. The sequence came from a boy between 10 and 17 years old in good health. The CDR3 loop reads CASSLTSGRLDEQFF. The CDR3 nucleotides are TGCGCCAGCAGCCTTACTAGCGGGAGACTCGATGAGCAGTTCTTC.